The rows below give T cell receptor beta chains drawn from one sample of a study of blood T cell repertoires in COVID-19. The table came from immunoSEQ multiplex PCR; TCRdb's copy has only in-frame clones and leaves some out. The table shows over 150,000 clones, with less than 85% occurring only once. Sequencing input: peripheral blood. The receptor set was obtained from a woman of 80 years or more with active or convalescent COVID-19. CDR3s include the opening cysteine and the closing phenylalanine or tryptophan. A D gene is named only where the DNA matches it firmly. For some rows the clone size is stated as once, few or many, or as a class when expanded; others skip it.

cdr3_aa: CASSWGHTEAFF; cdr3_nt: TGTGCCAGCAGCTGGGGGCACACTGAAGCTTTCTTT; clone_size: .; v_call: TRBV5-4; j_call: TRBJ1-1; d_call: .
cdr3_aa: CASSYASTDTQYF; cdr3_nt: TGTGCCAGCAGTTATGCGAGCACAGATACGCAGTATTTT; clone_size: .; v_call: TRBV6-5; j_call: TRBJ2-3; d_call: .
cdr3_aa: CASGLAQGSLMVQETQYF; cdr3_nt: TGTGCTAGTGGTTTGGCCCAGGGGTCCCTAATGGTCCAAGAGACCCAGTACTTC; clone_size: .; v_call: TRBV12-5; j_call: TRBJ2-5; d_call: .
cdr3_aa: CASSLDRSNTEAFF; cdr3_nt: TGCGCCAGCAGCTTGGACAGATCCAACACTGAAGCTTTCTTT; clone_size: .; v_call: TRBV5-1; j_call: TRBJ1-1; d_call: .
cdr3_aa: CASSMTETYGYTF; cdr3_nt: TGTGCCAGCAGCATGACAGAAACCTATGGCTACACCTTC; clone_size: many; v_call: TRBV9; j_call: TRBJ1-2; d_call: .
cdr3_aa: CSVYTSGGSQETQYF; cdr3_nt: TGCAGCGTTTACACTAGCGGGGGTTCCCAAGAGACCCAGTACTTC; clone_size: .; v_call: TRBV29-1; j_call: TRBJ2-5; d_call: TRBD2
cdr3_aa: CASSPVTGNTEAFF; cdr3_nt: TGTGCCAGCAGCCCGGTTACGGGGAACACTGAAGCTTTCTTT; clone_size: .; v_call: TRBV7-2; j_call: TRBJ1-1; d_call: .
cdr3_aa: CASSQGGPSANEKLFF; cdr3_nt: TGTGCCAGCAGCCAAGGAGGACCGTCGGCTAATGAAAAACTGTTTTTT; clone_size: .; v_call: TRBV5-4; j_call: TRBJ1-4; d_call: .
cdr3_aa: CASSFTSGSEQYF; cdr3_nt: TGTGCCAGCAGCTTTACTAGCGGGAGCGAGCAGTACTTC; clone_size: .; v_call: TRBV7-9; j_call: TRBJ2-7; d_call: TRBD2
cdr3_aa: CASSQGGFGSNTIYF; cdr3_nt: TGTGCCAGCAGCCAAGGAGGATTCGGCTCTAACACCATATATTTT; clone_size: few; v_call: TRBV4-2; j_call: TRBJ1-3; d_call: .
cdr3_aa: CASSLTSGSQNTGELFF; cdr3_nt: TGCGCCAGCAGCTTGACTAGCGGGAGTCAGAACACCGGGGAGCTGTTTTTT; clone_size: .; v_call: TRBV5-1; j_call: TRBJ2-2; d_call: TRBD2
cdr3_aa: CSVALSLGTSLSIQYF; cdr3_nt: TGCAGCGTTGCCCTAAGCCTTGGGACTAGCTTAAGCATTCAGTACTTC; clone_size: .; v_call: TRBV29-1; j_call: TRBJ2-4; d_call: TRBD2
cdr3_aa: CASSLVIASTYEQYF; cdr3_nt: TGTGCCAGCAGCTTAGTAATAGCCTCTACCTACGAGCAGTACTTC; clone_size: few; v_call: TRBV7-9; j_call: TRBJ2-7; d_call: .
cdr3_aa: CSASDPHEQYF; cdr3_nt: TGCAGTGCTAGTGACCCTCACGAGCAGTACTTC; clone_size: few; v_call: TRBV20-1; j_call: TRBJ2-7; d_call: .
cdr3_aa: CATSRDFLPGQWEKLFF; cdr3_nt: TGTGCCACCAGCAGAGATTTCCTCCCGGGACAGTGGGAAAAACTGTTTTTT; clone_size: .; v_call: TRBV15; j_call: TRBJ1-4; d_call: TRBD1
cdr3_aa: CASSRLAGDNEQFF; cdr3_nt: TGTGCCAGCTCAAGGTTAGCGGGAGATAATGAGCAGTTCTTC; clone_size: .; v_call: TRBV18; j_call: TRBJ2-1; d_call: TRBD2
cdr3_aa: CASSVGSVGGATNEKLFF; cdr3_nt: TGTGCCAGCAGCGTTGGCAGCGTCGGGGGAGCAACTAATGAAAAACTGTTTTTT; clone_size: .; v_call: TRBV9; j_call: TRBJ1-4; d_call: .
cdr3_aa: CASRGTENTGELFF; cdr3_nt: TGCGCCAGCAGAGGGACAGAGAACACCGGGGAGCTGTTTTTT; clone_size: few; v_call: TRBV5-1; j_call: TRBJ2-2; d_call: TRBD1
cdr3_aa: CASSIEAGTGAYEQYF; cdr3_nt: TGTGCCAGTAGTATAGAGGCCGGGACAGGGGCCTACGAGCAGTACTTC; clone_size: .; v_call: TRBV19; j_call: TRBJ2-7; d_call: TRBD1
cdr3_aa: CASSLRGGQPQHF; cdr3_nt: TGTGCCAGCAGCTTACGGGGTGGCCAGCCCCAGCATTTT; clone_size: .; v_call: TRBV7-2; j_call: TRBJ1-5; d_call: .
cdr3_aa: CASSETTSPRGTQYF; cdr3_nt: TGTGCCAGCAGTGAAACGACTAGCCCCCGGGGGACCCAGTACTTC; clone_size: .; v_call: TRBV2; j_call: TRBJ2-5; d_call: TRBD2
cdr3_aa: CASSERVDRDLSFF; cdr3_nt: TGTGCCAGCAGCGAGAGAGTGGACAGGGATCTATCTTTCTTC; clone_size: few; v_call: TRBV5-4; j_call: TRBJ2-1; d_call: TRBD1
cdr3_aa: CASSQALLARTTDTQYF; cdr3_nt: TGCGCCAGCAGCCAAGCCTTACTAGCGCGAACCACAGATACGCAGTATTTT; clone_size: .; v_call: TRBV4-1; j_call: TRBJ2-3; d_call: TRBD2
cdr3_aa: CASSTTAGVAEAFF; cdr3_nt: TGCGCCAGCAGCACCACCGCAGGGGTCGCTGAAGCTTTCTTT; clone_size: .; v_call: TRBV5-1; j_call: TRBJ1-1; d_call: .
cdr3_aa: CAWSVKGAVENIQYF; cdr3_nt: TGTGCCTGGAGTGTTAAGGGGGCTGTTGAAAACATTCAGTACTTC; clone_size: .; v_call: TRBV30; j_call: TRBJ2-4; d_call: TRBD1
cdr3_aa: CASSLSGTSEETQYF; cdr3_nt: TGCGCCAGCAGCTTGTCCGGGACTAGTGAAGAGACCCAGTACTTC; clone_size: .; v_call: TRBV5-1; j_call: TRBJ2-5; d_call: TRBD2
cdr3_aa: CAWSSGTSTVQYF; cdr3_nt: TGTGCCTGGAGTAGCGGGACCTCTACGGTGCAGTACTTC; clone_size: .; v_call: TRBV30; j_call: TRBJ2-7; d_call: TRBD2
cdr3_aa: CASRTPGNTEAFF; cdr3_nt: TGTGCCAGCAGAACCCCCGGGAACACTGAAGCTTTCTTT; clone_size: .; v_call: TRBV28; j_call: TRBJ1-1; d_call: .
cdr3_aa: CASSLVGLGTYNEQFF; cdr3_nt: TGCGCCAGCAGCTTGGTGGGGCTAGGGACCTACAATGAGCAGTTCTTC; clone_size: .; v_call: TRBV5-1; j_call: TRBJ2-1; d_call: .
cdr3_aa: CASRAQGNNQPQHF; cdr3_nt: TGTGCCAGCAGGGCACAGGGGAACAATCAGCCCCAGCATTTT; clone_size: .; v_call: TRBV7-9; j_call: TRBJ1-5; d_call: TRBD1
cdr3_aa: CASSIPGDRVTEAFF; cdr3_nt: TGTGCCAGCAGCATCCCAGGGGACCGAGTCACTGAAGCTTTCTTT; clone_size: .; v_call: TRBV5-6; j_call: TRBJ1-1; d_call: .
cdr3_aa: CATSDARGRETQYF; cdr3_nt: TGTGCCACCAGTGATGCTAGGGGTCGAGAGACCCAGTACTTC; clone_size: .; v_call: TRBV24-1; j_call: TRBJ2-5; d_call: .
cdr3_aa: CASSITGTATEAFF; cdr3_nt: TGTGCCAGTAGTATAACAGGGACGGCCACTGAAGCTTTCTTT; clone_size: .; v_call: TRBV19; j_call: TRBJ1-1; d_call: .
cdr3_aa: CASSQEWAPYSPLHF; cdr3_nt: TGTGCCAGCAGCCAAGAGTGGGCCCCTTATTCACCCCTCCACTTT; clone_size: .; v_call: TRBV4-2; j_call: TRBJ1-6; d_call: .
cdr3_aa: CASSSGTDTQYF; cdr3_nt: TGTGCCAGCTCATCGGGGACAGATACGCAGTATTTT; clone_size: .; v_call: TRBV18; j_call: TRBJ2-3; d_call: .
cdr3_aa: CAISRGAGVSEQYF; cdr3_nt: TGTGCCATCAGCAGAGGGGCAGGGGTATCCGAGCAGTACTTC; clone_size: .; v_call: TRBV10-3; j_call: TRBJ2-7; d_call: .
cdr3_aa: CASSEGQRNTIYF; cdr3_nt: TGTGCCAGCAGTGAGGGACAGAGAAACACCATATATTTT; clone_size: .; v_call: TRBV6-1; j_call: TRBJ1-3; d_call: TRBD1
cdr3_aa: CASSLDRAKGNTIYF; cdr3_nt: TGTGCCAGCAGCCTGGACAGGGCAAAAGGAAACACCATATATTTT; clone_size: few; v_call: TRBV5-5; j_call: TRBJ1-3; d_call: TRBD1
cdr3_aa: CASTGQGNEKLFF; cdr3_nt: TGTGCCAGCACGGGACAGGGGAATGAAAAACTGTTTTTT; clone_size: .; v_call: TRBV2; j_call: TRBJ1-4; d_call: TRBD1
cdr3_aa: CATQTGLAGLGQFF; cdr3_nt: TGTGCCACCCAAACGGGACTAGCGGGACTAGGGCAGTTCTTC; clone_size: .; v_call: TRBV28; j_call: TRBJ2-1; d_call: TRBD2
cdr3_aa: CASSLADNSPLHF; cdr3_nt: TGTGCCAGCAGCTTAGCTGATAATTCACCCCTCCACTTT; clone_size: .; v_call: TRBV11-2; j_call: TRBJ1-6; d_call: .
cdr3_aa: CASSPGTGESNQPQHF; cdr3_nt: TGTGCCAGCAGTCCCGGGACAGGGGAGAGCAATCAGCCCCAGCATTTT; clone_size: .; v_call: TRBV28; j_call: TRBJ1-5; d_call: TRBD1
cdr3_aa: CAWQTGSSTDTQYF; cdr3_nt: TGTGCCTGGCAGACAGGGTCTAGCACAGATACGCAGTATTTT; clone_size: .; v_call: TRBV30; j_call: TRBJ2-3; d_call: TRBD1
cdr3_aa: CASINGVARETQYF; cdr3_nt: TGTGCCAGCATAAACGGGGTAGCCCGCGAGACCCAGTACTTC; clone_size: .; v_call: TRBV28; j_call: TRBJ2-5; d_call: .
cdr3_aa: CASSPLGEGTEAFF; cdr3_nt: TGTGCCAGCAGTCCCCTGGGGGAGGGCACTGAAGCTTTCTTT; clone_size: once; v_call: TRBV28; j_call: TRBJ1-1; d_call: .
cdr3_aa: CSVEVRETQYF; cdr3_nt: TGCAGCGTTGAGGTCCGGGAGACCCAGTACTTC; clone_size: .; v_call: TRBV29-1; j_call: TRBJ2-5; d_call: .
cdr3_aa: CASRGRGNSPLHF; cdr3_nt: TGTGCCAGCAGAGGCAGGGGCAATTCACCCCTCCACTTT; clone_size: .; v_call: TRBV2; j_call: TRBJ1-6; d_call: .
cdr3_aa: CASKEGRLGNTGELFF; cdr3_nt: TGTGCCAGCAAGGAGGGACGGCTAGGCAACACCGGGGAGCTGTTTTTT; clone_size: .; v_call: TRBV2; j_call: TRBJ2-2; d_call: .
cdr3_aa: CATSDPLLIGGYTF; cdr3_nt: TGTGCCACCAGTGATCCTCTTCTAATCGGTGGCTACACCTTC; clone_size: .; v_call: TRBV24-1; j_call: TRBJ1-2; d_call: .
cdr3_aa: CASSRGQPTNEKLFF; cdr3_nt: TGTGCCAGTAGCAGGGGACAGCCAACTAATGAAAAACTGTTTTTT; clone_size: .; v_call: TRBV19; j_call: TRBJ1-4; d_call: TRBD1
cdr3_aa: CASSPYRDRFYEQYF; cdr3_nt: TGTGCCAGCTCACCTTACCGGGACAGGTTCTACGAGCAGTACTTC; clone_size: .; v_call: TRBV18; j_call: TRBJ2-7; d_call: TRBD1
cdr3_aa: CASSPRQLQGNFNYGYTF; cdr3_nt: TGTGCCAGCTCACCTCGGCAATTGCAGGGGAACTTTAACTATGGCTACACCTTC; clone_size: .; v_call: TRBV18; j_call: TRBJ1-2; d_call: .
cdr3_aa: CAISEAGLNYGYTF; cdr3_nt: TGTGCCATCAGTGAGGCAGGGCTAAACTATGGCTACACCTTC; clone_size: .; v_call: TRBV10-3; j_call: TRBJ1-2; d_call: .
cdr3_aa: CASSQDRFGLSNYGYTF; cdr3_nt: TGTGCCAGCAGCCAAGATCGTTTCGGACTGTCTAACTATGGCTACACCTTC; clone_size: .; v_call: TRBV3-1/TRBV3-2; j_call: TRBJ1-2; d_call: .
cdr3_aa: CASRLGQGGPYEQYF; cdr3_nt: TGTGCCAGCAGACTAGGACAGGGGGGCCCTTACGAGCAGTACTTC; clone_size: .; v_call: TRBV2; j_call: TRBJ2-7; d_call: TRBD1